This entry describes one TCR beta chain. No antigen is known for it. Germline lookup yields CDR1 SGHTA and CDR2 FQGTGA. V gave up 5 bases and J gave up 3 bases; unmatched junction bases: 3. The CDR3 has 14 residues. The investigators amplified TCR beta CDR3 regions from RNA transcripts. Using the HTBI primer set, a first-round RT-PCR was run on the TCR CDR3. TCRdb recomputed calls from the multiplex PCR reads with MiXCR, one row per CDR3 protein. The sample yields approximately 430,000 distinct CDR3 sequences, about 15% seen once. The data derive from a study of T cells in Graves' hyperthyroidism and ophthalmopathy. Overall study results and limits: Patients with ophthalmopathy were separated from those with stable hyperthyroidism by a 13 V-J model.

Each patient was aged 18 to 65 and had newly diagnosed hyperthyroidism of under 2 months' duration. Clinical symptoms, serum thyroxine, TRAb, thyroid ultrasound and orbital computed tomography informed diagnoses. PBMCs were obtained from 9.5 to 10 ml fresh peripheral blood. This clonotype originated in a woman aged 18-29 years with Graves' hyperthyroidism. The sequencing input was blood. The chain uses TRBV7-3 and TRBJ2-1; 8 nucleotides line up with TRBD2. The CDR3 DNA reads as TGTGCCAGCAGCGAAAGCGGGAGCTACAATGAGCAGTTCTTC. Encoded protein: CASSESGSYNEQFF.